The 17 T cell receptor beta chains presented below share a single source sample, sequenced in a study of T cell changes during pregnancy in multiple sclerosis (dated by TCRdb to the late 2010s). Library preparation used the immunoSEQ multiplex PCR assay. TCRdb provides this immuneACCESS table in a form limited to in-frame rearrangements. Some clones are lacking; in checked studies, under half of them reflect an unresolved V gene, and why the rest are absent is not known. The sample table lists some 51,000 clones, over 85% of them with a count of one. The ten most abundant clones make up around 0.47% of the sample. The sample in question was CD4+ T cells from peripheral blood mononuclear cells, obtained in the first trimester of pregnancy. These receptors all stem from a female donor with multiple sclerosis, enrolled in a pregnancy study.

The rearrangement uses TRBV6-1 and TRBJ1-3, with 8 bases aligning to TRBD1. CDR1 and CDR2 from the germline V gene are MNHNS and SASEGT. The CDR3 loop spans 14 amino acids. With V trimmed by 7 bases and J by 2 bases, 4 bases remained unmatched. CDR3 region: CASMDRAPGNTIYF. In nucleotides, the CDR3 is TGTGCCAGCATGGACAGGGCGCCTGGAAACACCATATATTTT.

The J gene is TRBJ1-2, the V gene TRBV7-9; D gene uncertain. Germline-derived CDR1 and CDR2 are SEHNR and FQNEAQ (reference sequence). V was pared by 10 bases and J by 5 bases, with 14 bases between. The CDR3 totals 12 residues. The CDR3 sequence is CAIRREQYGYTF. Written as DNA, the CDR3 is TGTGCCATCCGACGGGAGCAGTATGGCTACACCTTC.

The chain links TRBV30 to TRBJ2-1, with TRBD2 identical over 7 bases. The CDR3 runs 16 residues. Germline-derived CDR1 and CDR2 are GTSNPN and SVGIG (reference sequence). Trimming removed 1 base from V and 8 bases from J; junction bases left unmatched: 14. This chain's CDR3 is CAWSGAGGGIWDEQFF. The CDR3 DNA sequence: TGTGCCTGGAGTGGGGCTGGCGGGGGAATTTGGGATGAGCAGTTCTTC.

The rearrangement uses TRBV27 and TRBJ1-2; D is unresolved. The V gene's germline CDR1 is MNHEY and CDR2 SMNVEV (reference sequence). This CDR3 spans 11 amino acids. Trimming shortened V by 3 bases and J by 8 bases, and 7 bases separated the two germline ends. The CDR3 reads CASSFPGGYTF. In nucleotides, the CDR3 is TGTGCCAGCAGTTTTCCCGGGGGCTACACCTTC.

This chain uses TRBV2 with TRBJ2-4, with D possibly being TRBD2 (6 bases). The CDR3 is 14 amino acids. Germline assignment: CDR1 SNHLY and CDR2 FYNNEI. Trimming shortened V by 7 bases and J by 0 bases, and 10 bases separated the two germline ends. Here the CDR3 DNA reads TGTGCCAGCATTTTCGGGGGAGCCAAAAACATTCAGTACTTC. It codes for CASIFGGAKNIQYF.

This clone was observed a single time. The chain's CDR3 is CASSSSHGTGGEAFF. The CDR3 DNA is TGTGCCAGTAGTTCATCTCACGGGACAGGGGGTGAAGCTTTCTTT. The V gene is TRBV19, the J gene TRBJ1-1; 11 bases map to TRBD1. Germline lookup yields CDR1 LNHDA and CDR2 SQIVND (reference sequence). The CDR3 runs to 15 residues. Trimming at V came to 5 bases and at J to 7 bases, leaving 9 bases not matched to a gene.

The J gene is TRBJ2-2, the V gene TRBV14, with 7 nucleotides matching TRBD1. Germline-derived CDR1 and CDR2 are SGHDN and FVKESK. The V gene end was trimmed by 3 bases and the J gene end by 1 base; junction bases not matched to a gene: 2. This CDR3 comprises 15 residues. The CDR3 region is CASSHRQGNTGELFF. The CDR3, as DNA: TGTGCCAGCAGCCATAGACAGGGGAACACCGGGGAGCTGTTTTTT.

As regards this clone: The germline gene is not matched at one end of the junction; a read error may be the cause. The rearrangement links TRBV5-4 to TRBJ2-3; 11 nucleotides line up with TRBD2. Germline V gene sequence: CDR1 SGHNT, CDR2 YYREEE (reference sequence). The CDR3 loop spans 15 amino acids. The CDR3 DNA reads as TGTGCCAGCAGCATTATTAGCGGGGGGGGAGATCCGCAGTATTTT. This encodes CASSIISGGGDPQYF.

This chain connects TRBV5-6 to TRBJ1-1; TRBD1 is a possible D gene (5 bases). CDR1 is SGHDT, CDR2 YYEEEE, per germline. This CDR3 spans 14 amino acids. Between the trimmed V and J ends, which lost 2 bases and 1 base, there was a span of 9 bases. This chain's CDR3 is CASSFAGWNTEAFF. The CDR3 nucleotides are TGTGCCAGCAGCTTTGCAGGGTGGAACACTGAAGCTTTCTTT.

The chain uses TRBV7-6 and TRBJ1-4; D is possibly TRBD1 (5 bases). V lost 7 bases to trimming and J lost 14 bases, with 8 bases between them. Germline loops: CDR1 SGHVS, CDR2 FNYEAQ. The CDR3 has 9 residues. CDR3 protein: CASTPGLFF. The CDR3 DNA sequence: TGTGCCAGCACCCCAGGGCTGTTTTTT. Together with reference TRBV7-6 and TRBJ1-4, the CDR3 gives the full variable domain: GAGVSQSPRYKVTKRGQDVALRCDPISGHVSLYWYRQALGQGPEFLTYFNYEAQQDKSGLPNDRFSAERPEGSISTLTIQRTEQRDSAMYRCASTPGLFFGSGTQLSVL.

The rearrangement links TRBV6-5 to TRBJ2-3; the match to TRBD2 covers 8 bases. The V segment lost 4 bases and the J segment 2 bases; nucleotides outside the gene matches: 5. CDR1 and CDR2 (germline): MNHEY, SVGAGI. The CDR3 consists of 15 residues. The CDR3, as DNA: TGTGCCAGCAGTTCCGGGGGGGCCCCCACAGATACGCAGTATTTT. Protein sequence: CASSSGGAPTDTQYF.

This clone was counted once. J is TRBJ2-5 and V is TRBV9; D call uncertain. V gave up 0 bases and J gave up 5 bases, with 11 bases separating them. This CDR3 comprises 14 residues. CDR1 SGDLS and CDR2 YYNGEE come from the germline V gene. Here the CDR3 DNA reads TGTGCCAGCAGCGTAGACCGGAGCCGGGAGACCCAGTACTTC. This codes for CASSVDRSRETQYF.

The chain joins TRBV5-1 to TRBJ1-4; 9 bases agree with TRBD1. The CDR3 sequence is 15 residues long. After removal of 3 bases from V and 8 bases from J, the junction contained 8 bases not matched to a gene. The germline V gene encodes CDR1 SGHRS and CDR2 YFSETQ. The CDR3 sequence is CASSYRQGGGEKLFF. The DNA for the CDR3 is TGCGCCAGCAGCTACCGACAGGGGGGAGGGGAAAAACTGTTTTTT.

CDR3 nucleotides: TGCGCCAGCAGCTTGGTGGGCGGGGACCGATCCTACAATGAGCAGTTCTTC. It encodes CASSLVGGDRSYNEQFF. The rearrangement joins TRBV5-1 to TRBJ2-1, with D possibly TRBD2 on 6 matching bases. The CDR3 covers 17 residues. V lost 0 bases to trimming and J lost 1 base, with 14 bases between them. Germline V gene sequence: CDR1 SGHRS, CDR2 YFSETQ.

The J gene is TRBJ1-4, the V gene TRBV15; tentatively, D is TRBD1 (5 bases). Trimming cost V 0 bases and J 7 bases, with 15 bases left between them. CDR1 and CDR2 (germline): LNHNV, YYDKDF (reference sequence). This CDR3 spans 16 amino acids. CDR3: CATSRDDVRVGEKLFF. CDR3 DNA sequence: TGTGCCACCAGCAGAGATGACGTCAGGGTGGGTGAAAAACTGTTTTTT.

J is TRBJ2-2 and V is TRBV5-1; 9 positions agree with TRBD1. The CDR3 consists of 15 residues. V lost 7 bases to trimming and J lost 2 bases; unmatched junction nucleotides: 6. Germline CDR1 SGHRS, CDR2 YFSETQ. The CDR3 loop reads CASFTGGGNTGELFF. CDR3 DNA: TGCGCCAGCTTCACAGGGGGCGGCAACACCGGGGAGCTGTTTTTT.

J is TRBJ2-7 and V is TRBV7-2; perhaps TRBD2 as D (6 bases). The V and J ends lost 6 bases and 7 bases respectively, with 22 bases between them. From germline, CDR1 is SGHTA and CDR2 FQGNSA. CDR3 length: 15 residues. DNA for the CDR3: TGTGCCAGCAGTAGTCCGGGACTGCCCCAACGGGAGCAGTACTTC. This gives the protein CASSSPGLPQREQYF.